Each of the 3 T cell receptor beta chains below was sequenced from the same sample in a study of regulatory T cells in long-lasting Graves disease. Time point denoted: persistent/refractory GD, antithyroid drugs over 5 years with positive TRAb. The TCR library was made from RNA that had been extracted from PBMCs in TRIzol. CDR3 regions were amplified by Arm-PCR using iRepertoire HTBI primers to build TCR beta libraries. TCRdb redid the calling of the multiplex PCR reads with MiXCR, one entry per CDR3 protein. The sample contains about 420,000 distinct CDR3 sequences, around 22% of which appear only once. Specimen: peripheral blood mononuclear cells (PBMCs), collected when the disease was refractory, from a patient treated with antithyroid drugs. These receptors were taken from a female donor with Graves disease.

This clonotype occurred a few times. The chain links TRBV27 to TRBJ2-7; TRBD2 matches 8 bases. J lost 6 bases, V lost 3 bases, and 10 bases had no gene match. This CDR3 is built from 15 residues. Germline V gene sequence: CDR1 MNHEY, CDR2 SMNVEV (reference sequence). CDR3 sequence reads: CASSLGLAGFSEQYF. Here the CDR3 DNA reads TGTGCCAGCAGTTTGGGGCTAGCGGGTTTTTCCGAGCAGTACTTC.

This clonotype was counted a few times. V and J are TRBV4-3 and TRBJ2-5; 11 bases map to TRBD2. Germline V CDR1 and CDR2: LGHNA, YSLEER. The CDR3 has 17 amino acids. V lost 3 bases, J lost 2 bases, and 8 bases stayed unmatched. The chain's CDR3 is CASSQDPRLAGQETQYF. The CDR3 nucleotides read TGCGCCAGCAGCCAGGACCCTAGACTAGCGGGACAAGAGACCCAGTACTTC.

In its sample, this clonotype was seen a few times. This chain uses TRBV28 with TRBJ1-2; D gene uncertain. Between the trimmed V and J ends, which lost 5 bases and 1 base, there was a span of 11 bases. Per the germline V gene, CDR1 is MDHEN and CDR2 is SYDVKM. The CDR3 runs 14 residues. Written as DNA, the CDR3 is TGTGCCAGCAGTCCACCGGGTTTTAACTATGGCTACACCTTC. Its translation: CASSPPGFNYGYTF.